A selection of T cell receptor beta chains follows, all from one sample in a study of T cell repertoires in ileal Crohn's disease. TCRdb's copy holds only in-frame clones and misses some; the assay was immunoSEQ multiplex PCR. The sample records approximately 6,400 clones, around 75% being singletons. Material for sequencing was ileal tissue. The source is an adult with Crohn's disease. CDR3s include the opening cysteine and the closing phenylalanine or tryptophan. D genes are given only for firm matches. Size is omitted from some rows. Given values are once, few, many or a class for expanded clones.

TRBV4-3,.,.,TRBJ2-3,TGCGCCAGCAGCCAAGCTGATACAGTTAGAAGCACAGATACGCAGTATTTT,CASSQADTVRSTDTQYF
TRBV4-2,TRBD1,few,TRBJ1-2,TGTGCCAGCAGCCTCGACCGGGACAGAAACTATGGCTACACCTTC,CASSLDRDRNYGYTF
TRBV19,TRBD1,.,TRBJ2-2,TGTGCCGGGGGGACAGGGGGGACCGGGGAGCTGTTTTTT,CAGGTGGTGELFF
TRBV5-6,TRBD1,.,TRBJ2-7,TGTGCCAGCAGCTTCGGGACAGGGGCTAGGGAGCAGTACTTC,CASSFGTGAREQYF
TRBV5-6,TRBD2,few,TRBJ2-1,TGTGCCAGCAGTGTGTGGGGGGAGGGCAGAAATGAGCAGTTCTTC,CASSVWGEGRNEQFF
TRBV6-4,TRBD2,.,TRBJ2-1,TGTGCCAGCAGTGACTCGATAGCGGGAGGCAATGAGCAGTTCTTC,CASSDSIAGGNEQFF
TRBV7-3,.,.,TRBJ1-1,TGTGCCAGCAGAGAGCAGAGGGACACTGAAGCTTTCTTT,CASREQRDTEAFF
TRBV2,TRBD2,few,TRBJ2-1,TGTGCCAGCAGTGGGGCTAGCGGGAGAGGTAATGAGCAGTTCTTC,CASSGASGRGNEQFF
TRBV20-1,.,once,TRBJ1-1,TGCAGTGCTAGAGACTTCCCTGCGACTTTCTTT,CSARDFPATFF
TRBV5-5,.,.,TRBJ1-3,TGTGCCAGCAGCCCCGGCGGCCTCGGCTCTGGAAACACCATATATTTT,CASSPGGLGSGNTIYF
TRBV7-7,.,.,TRBJ2-5,TGTGCCAGCAGCCTGGATGGGACACGGCAAGAGACCCAGTACTTC,CASSLDGTRQETQYF
TRBV2,TRBD1,.,TRBJ1-1,TGTGCCAGCAGTACGGGACAGGGGGCCCTCACTGAAGCTTTCTTT,CASSTGQGALTEAFF
TRBV5-1,.,.,TRBJ2-6,TGCGCCAGCAGCTTGGGTGTTCGGAGGGGATGGGGGGCCAACGTCCTGACTTTC,CASSLGVRRGWGANVLTF
TRBV7-2,.,.,TRBJ2-7,TGTGCCAGCAGCGGAGGGACGGCGGTCTACGAGCAGTACTTC,CASSGGTAVYEQYF
TRBV4-1,TRBD2,.,TRBJ2-7,TGCGCCAGCAGCCAAGAAAATAGCGGGAGGGGATACGAGCAGTACTTC,CASSQENSGRGYEQYF
TRBV18,TRBD2,.,TRBJ2-3,TGTGCCAGCTCACCACCCGCTAGCGGGACCGTGGGTACGCAGTATTTT,CASSPPASGTVGTQYF
TRBV28,.,.,TRBJ2-1,TGTGCCAGCAGTTTAGGAACTAAGCAGTTCTTC,CASSLGTKQFF
TRBV6-1,TRBD1,.,TRBJ2-4,TGTGCCAGCCGTAACAGGGGGATCCCCATTCAGTACTTC,CASRNRGIPIQYF
TRBV6-4,TRBD2,few,TRBJ2-1,TGTGCCAGCAGTGCGGGAGGGCACAATGAGCAGTTCTTC,CASSAGGHNEQFF
TRBV11-1,TRBD1,.,TRBJ1-1,TGTGCCAGCAGCCCAAGGGGGCAGGGCCGCATGAACACTGAAGCTTTCTTT,CASSPRGQGRMNTEAFF
TRBV10-2,TRBD1,.,TRBJ1-2,TGCGCCAGCAGCGAGACAGGGGAGGGCTACACCTTC,CASSETGEGYTF
TRBV18,.,.,TRBJ1-1,TGTGCCAGCTCACCGTTCGACGACAGAATTTTGAACACTGAAGCTTTCTTT,CASSPFDDRILNTEAFF
TRBV7-2,.,once,TRBJ2-7,TGTGCCAGCAGGGTTACCAGGATTAGCTCCTACGAGCAGTACTTC,CASRVTRISSYEQYF
TRBV6-1,TRBD2,few,TRBJ2-7,TGTGCCAGCAGTGAAACGGCGGGAGGGTCCTACGAGCAGTACTTC,CASSETAGGSYEQYF
TRBV7-3,TRBD2,.,TRBJ2-1,TGTGCCAGCAGCCCCTCTCCCCCCTCTAGCGGGAGAAGCCATGAGCAGTTCTTC,CASSPSPPSSGRSHEQFF
TRBV5-1,TRBD1,.,TRBJ1-5,TGCGCCAGCAGCTCGGGACAGGCCAATCAGCCCCAGCATTTT,CASSSGQANQPQHF
TRBV7-9,TRBD2,once,TRBJ2-1,TGTGCCAGCAGCTCCCTAGCGGGGGCCTACAATGAGCAGTTCTTC,CASSSLAGAYNEQFF
TRBV9,TRBD2,.,TRBJ2-1,TGTGCCAGCAGCGTAGCCGGGACTAGCGTCCATGAGCAGTTCTTC,CASSVAGTSVHEQFF
TRBV25-1,TRBD2,.,TRBJ2-1,TGTGCCAGCAGTGGGAGGGGACTAGCGGGATACAATGAGCAGTTCTTC,CASSGRGLAGYNEQFF
TRBV20-1,TRBD1,.,TRBJ1-1,TGCAGTGGCAGGGGGCACACTGAAGCTTTCTTT,CSGRGHTEAFF
TRBV27,.,.,TRBJ2-2,TGTGCCAGCAGGTACACACCGAACACCGGGGAGCTGTTTTTT,CASRYTPNTGELFF
TRBV7-2,.,few,TRBJ1-2,TGTGCCAGCAGCTTAGCGTTGGAAGGGAGTGGCTACACCTTC,CASSLALEGSGYTF
TRBV27,.,.,TRBJ1-4,TGTGCCAGCAGGCTAGACAGGCTACTGGGGGGGAAACTGTTTTTT,CASRLDRLLGGKLFF
TRBV7-2,TRBD1,.,TRBJ2-7,TGTGCCAGCAGCTTTGGGACAGGGGCCCACGAGCAGTACTTC,CASSFGTGAHEQYF
TRBV29-1,.,.,TRBJ2-7,TGCAGCGTTTACGACCGGCCAGGCTACTCCTACGAGCAGTACTTC,CSVYDRPGYSYEQYF